This TCR beta chain was observed in a study of blood T cell repertoires in COVID-19. Looked up from germline, CDR1 is SGHTA and CDR2 is FQGNSA. The trim removed 1 base at V and 3 bases at J, leaving 5 bases unmatched. This CDR3 is built from 16 residues. The assay was immunoSEQ multiplex PCR, and TCRdb's table has in-frame clones only and misses some. The sample consists of hundreds of thousands of clones, 70% to 85% of them appearing once. The chain carries TRBV7-2 and TRBJ2-5, with 10 bases identical to TRBD1. The sample comprised PBMCs or T cells enriched from blood (not recorded which). The clonotype comes from a woman between 55 and 75 years old who had recovered from COVID-19. In DNA form, the CDR3 reads TGTGCCAGCAGCTTAGGGGGGACAGGGGCTGAAGAGACCCAGTACTTC. Translated: CASSLGGTGAEETQYF.